Ten or more counts support the clone carrying this T cell receptor beta chain. The junction had 11 bases not matched to a gene; V was cut back by 4 bases and J by 7 bases. The CDR3 is made up of 18 amino acids. Germline CDR1 and CDR2: SGHTA and FQGTGA. TCRdb redid the calling of the 5' RACE reads with MiXCR, one entry per CDR3 protein. The data hold about 44,000 distinct CDR3 sequences, with roughly a fifth observed a single time. Time point meaning: technical triplicate 3. This specimen comes from a study of neurological immune-mediated disorders. The source material was PBMCs. The rearrangement uses TRBV7-3 and TRBJ2-1; 15 bases map to TRBD2. The receptor was derived from a man between 60 and 75 years old with HTLV-1-associated myelopathy (HAM/TSP). CDR3 protein: CASSSGLAGGSRLNEQFF. The CDR3 nucleotides are TGTGCCAGCAGCTCCGGACTAGCGGGAGGGTCTCGGTTAAATGAGCAGTTCTTC.